These T cell receptor beta chains were read from a single sample in a study of human T cells and chemical hapten exposure. From the RACE reads, TCRdb called clonotypes with MiXCR, one entry per CDR3 protein. The sample has under 450,000 distinct CDR3 sequences, more than 5% seen once; the top ten hold approximately 5.4%. The material sequenced was whole blood, taken in connection with sensitization to the hapten diphenylcyclopropenone (DPC). These receptors were collected from a woman aged 18-29 years with alopecia areata. Some clones in this sample may be carry-over from other donors' samples. Each CDR3 is given with its conserved first and last residue. D genes are given only for firm matches. The size field is filled for only some rows; it gives once, few, many or a size class.

>TRBV28|many|TRBJ2-7|-
TGTGCCAGCAGTTTATTAGGAACTCGCTACGAGCAGTACTTC
CASSLLGTRYEQYF
>TRBV6-2/TRBV6-3|-|TRBJ2-3|-
TGTGCCAGCAGTTACGCACAGGCCTATACGCAGTATTTT
CASSYAQAYTQYF
>TRBV20-1|many|TRBJ1-1|-
TGCAGTGCTAGAGATCCAAGCGGGAACACTGAAGCTTTCTTT
CSARDPSGNTEAFF
>TRBV2|few|TRBJ1-1|-
TGTGCCAGCAGTGCTTTGCTTATGAACACTGAAGCTTTCTTT
CASSALLMNTEAFF
>TRBV9|many|TRBJ2-7|-
TGTGCCAGCAGCGTAGGGGCAGGACTGCAGACCTACGAGCAGTACTTC
CASSVGAGLQTYEQYF
>TRBV20-1|-|TRBJ2-7|TRBD2
TGCAGTGCCGCTACCTGGCGGGGGGTCTACGAGCAGTACTTC
CSAATWRGVYEQYF
>TRBV5-1|-|TRBJ2-1|-
TGCGCCAGCAGCTTGGACAGGGCGGTAAATGAGCAGTTCTTC
CASSLDRAVNEQFF
>TRBV7-2|many|TRBJ1-4|TRBD1
TGTGCCAGCAGCGCGACCGGGACAGGGGGTTGGCTGTTTTTT
CASSATGTGGWLFF
>TRBV6-1|few|TRBJ1-5|-
TGTGCCAGCAGTGAAGCTGTACCCCGGGACACCAACTATAGCAATCAGCCCCAGCATTTT
CASSEAVPRDTNYSNQPQHF
>TRBV12-5|-|TRBJ1-1|-
TGTGCTAGTGGACAAGGAACGAGCACTGAAGCTTTCTTT
CASGQGTSTEAFF
>TRBV5-6|many|TRBJ1-6|-
TGTGCCAGCAGGAACATAGACGGGGGAAATTCACCCCTCCACTTT
CASRNIDGGNSPLHF
>TRBV18|many|TRBJ1-1|TRBD1
TGTGCCAGCTCCCCCAGGGGGTCGGCTTACAGGAACACTGAAGCTTTCTTT
CASSPRGSAYRNTEAFF
>TRBV6-1|-|TRBJ2-6|-
TGTGCCAGCAGTGAGTGGCAAAGCTCTGGGGCCAACGTCCTGACTTTC
CASSEWQSSGANVLTF
>TRBV12-3/TRBV12-4|many|TRBJ1-6|-
TGTGCCAGCAGTTCGGGGGGCAGCCAAAATTCACCCCTCCACTTT
CASSSGGSQNSPLHF
>TRBV6-5|many|TRBJ1-2|TRBD1
TGTGCCAGCAGTCACACGGACAGGGGTCATGGCTACACCTTC
CASSHTDRGHGYTF
>TRBV20-1|-|TRBJ1-1|TRBD1
TGCAGTGCAGGGGACAGGGCTGAAGCTTTCTTT
CSAGDRAEAFF
>TRBV5-1|-|TRBJ2-7|-
TGCGCCAGCAGCACGAGGGCGTCCGACGAGCAGTACTTC
CASSTRASDEQYF
>TRBV5-1|few|TRBJ2-1|-
TGCGCCAGCAGCTTGGAGAGTGAGCAGTTCTTC
CASSLESEQFF
>TRBV19|-|TRBJ1-2|-
TGTGCCAGTAGAACAGCCAACTATGGCTACACCTTC
CASRTANYGYTF
>TRBV28|-|TRBJ2-3|TRBD1
TGTGCCAGCAGCTCGCCCCGGACAGGGTCGGCAGATACGCAGTATTTT
CASSSPRTGSADTQYF
>TRBV6-6|many|TRBJ1-1|-
TGTGCCAGCAGGGAGGGGACGCATGTCGCTGAAGCTTTCTTT
CASREGTHVAEAFF
>TRBV11-2|-|TRBJ1-1|-
TGTGCCAGCAGCTTAGTCAGCAGGGCCCCTGAAGCTTTCTTT
CASSLVSRAPEAFF
>TRBV6-5|-|TRBJ2-2|TRBD2
TGTGCCAGCTACGGACTAGCGATTCCCGGGGAGCTGTTTTTT
CASYGLAIPGELFF
>TRBV10-3|few|TRBJ2-7|-
TGTGCCATCAGTGAGGCCCAGGCCAGCGAGCAGTACTTC
CAISEAQASEQYF
>TRBV10-3|many|TRBJ1-6|-
TGTGCCACCCGCCCGTCCTTGGGATCACCCCTCCACTTT
CATRPSLGSPLHF
>TRBV6-5|many|TRBJ2-6|-
TGTGCCAGCAGTACGGCCGATCCTGGGGCCAACGTCCTGACTTTC
CASSTADPGANVLTF
>TRBV6-5|many|TRBJ1-5|-
TGTGCCAGCAGGATGGGGGTTTATAGCAATCAGCCCCAGCATTTT
CASRMGVYSNQPQHF
>TRBV5-1|many|TRBJ1-5|TRBD1
TGCGCCAGCAGCTTGACAGGGGGCTATCAGCCCCAGCATTTT
CASSLTGGYQPQHF
>TRBV7-9|few|TRBJ1-5|-
TGTGCCAGCAGCTTAGCAGGGCTGGGAGCCCAGCATTTT
CASSLAGLGAQHF
>TRBV7-9|many|TRBJ1-4|TRBD1
TGTGCCAGCAGCCGATCCACAGGGGACGCAACTAATGAAAAACTGTTTTTT
CASSRSTGDATNEKLFF
>TRBV7-2|many|TRBJ1-6|-
TGTGCCAGCAGCCCCAACCGACAGACTTTCTATAATTCACCCCTCCACTTT
CASSPNRQTFYNSPLHF
>TRBV5-4|-|TRBJ2-7|-
TGTGCCAGCAGCTTGGGAACCGCGCCTGGCTACGAGCAGTACTTC
CASSLGTAPGYEQYF
>TRBV5-6|-|TRBJ1-5|TRBD1
TGTGCCAGCAGCGCGGGACAGGGCCTTAATCAGCCCCAGCATTTT
CASSAGQGLNQPQHF
>TRBV2|few|TRBJ1-5|TRBD1
TGTGCCAGCACCCCCTGGGACAGTTGGAATCAGCCCCAGCATTTT
CASTPWDSWNQPQHF
>TRBV11-3|few|TRBJ2-1|-
TGTGCCAGCAGCTTGGACGGATCGAACTACAATGAGCAGTTCTTC
CASSLDGSNYNEQFF
>TRBV5-5|many|TRBJ1-2|-
TGTGCCAGCAGCTTGGACAGGTTTGACGGCTACACCTTC
CASSLDRFDGYTF
>TRBV2|few|TRBJ1-2|-
TGTGCCAGCACTGGCAGGAATGGCTACACCTTC
CASTGRNGYTF
>TRBV5-4|-|TRBJ2-1|-
TGTGCCAGCAGCATATTCCTGGGGGGCGCGTCTAATGAGCAGTTCTTC
CASSIFLGGASNEQFF
>TRBV18|-|TRBJ1-2|-
TGTGCCAGCTCACCTCGCTCTAGGGGATCGAACTATGGCTACACCTTC
CASSPRSRGSNYGYTF
>TRBV12-3/TRBV12-4|-|TRBJ1-3|-
TGTGCCAGTAAAGTGGGGGCTTCGGGAGGAAACACCATATATTTT
CASKVGASGGNTIYF
>TRBV4-1|few|TRBJ1-4|TRBD1
TGCGCCAGCAGCCAAGGTACAGGGGGCACGACGGAGAAACTGTTTTTT
CASSQGTGGTTEKLFF
>TRBV19|many|TRBJ1-5|-
TGTGCCAGTGGCCTAAGGGGGACTTATAGCAATCAGCCCCAGCATTTT
CASGLRGTYSNQPQHF
>TRBV6-1|many|TRBJ1-2|-
TGTGCCAGCAGTGAAGCGGTAGGGGCTCCCTACACCTTC
CASSEAVGAPYTF
>TRBV10-3|few|TRBJ2-3|-
TGTGCCATCAGTGAGTCGAGAGATTACGCGGCAGCTAGCACAGATACGCAGTATTTT
CAISESRDYAAASTDTQYF
>TRBV15|many|TRBJ1-4|-
TGTGCCACCAGCAGAGAATATCGGACAGCAACTAATGAAAAACTGTTTTTT
CATSREYRTATNEKLFF
>TRBV6-2/TRBV6-3|-|TRBJ2-3|-
TGTGCCAGCAGTTTCAGGGCGGGGACAGATACGCAGTATTTT
CASSFRAGTDTQYF
>TRBV12-3/TRBV12-4|many|TRBJ2-7|TRBD1
TGTGCCAGCAGTGCCCATTTAGGACAGGGGGACTACGAGCAGTACTTC
CASSAHLGQGDYEQYF
>TRBV12-3/TRBV12-4|-|TRBJ1-5|-
TGTGCCAGCAGTTTAGCGCCTCAGCCCCAGCATTTT
CASSLAPQPQHF
>TRBV7-2|few|TRBJ2-1|TRBD2
TGTGCCAGCAGCCTCACCGGGACTAGCGATGAGCAGTTCTTC
CASSLTGTSDEQFF
>TRBV12-3/TRBV12-4|many|TRBJ1-5|TRBD1
TGTGCCAGCAGTCCCGACAGGGTCGATCAGCCCCAGCATTTT
CASSPDRVDQPQHF